What follows is one T cell receptor beta chain and its context. Antigen unknown. The data are from a study of T cell responses to AZD1222 COVID-19 vaccine. General study points: Targeting of unmutated variant regions was reportedly seen in nearly half of spike-specific TCRs. Donors skewed white British and female; clonal diversity was possibly underestimated.

Analyses pooled second doses at about 4 or about 12 weeks. The repertoire was sequenced with immunoSEQ multiplex PCR; TCRdb's copy has only in-frame clones and lacks some. This table has approximately 100,000 clones, 70% to 90% appearing once. This TCR came from an adult who received the AZD1222 COVID-19 vaccine. The input for sequencing was peripheral blood, taken 28 days after the second AZD1222 dose.

The CDR3 is CATSQGSTFSGNTIYF. Here the CDR3 DNA reads TGTGCCACCAGCCAAGGCAGCACTTTCTCTGGAAACACCATATATTTT. The chain couples TRBV15 to TRBJ1-3; D not certain. There are 16 residues in the CDR3. The V end was cut by 5 bases, the J end by 0 bases, with 14 bases between. CDR1 and CDR2 from the germline V gene are LNHNV and YYDKDF (reference sequence).